The next 28 T cell receptor beta chains were all read from a single sample in a study of liver allograft versus peripheral blood T cells. Study-wide background: Peripheral blood of the recipients supplied T cell receptor repertoires that were compared with those in transplanted livers.

TCRdb fed the reads into MiXCR, producing one record per CDR3 protein. The sample shows approximately 5,700 distinct CDR3 sequences, over 15% of them seen only once. These receptor sequences come from a human patient who had a liver transplant. A share of the T cells may be of graft donor origin.

This clonotype is medium-sized. V and J are TRBV18 and TRBJ2-1, with D perhaps matching TRBD2 (6 bases). The CDR3 is 17 amino acids. In germline, CDR1 is KGHSH, CDR2 LQKENI. Trimming left V 2 bases short and J 0 bases short, with 14 bases between. The CDR3 DNA sequence: TGTGCCAGCTCACCATTCGCGGGGACGCACTCCTACAATGAGCAGTTCTTC. Translation gives CASSPFAGTHSYNEQFF. The variable domain in full, with the rest retrieved from reference TRBV18 and TRBJ2-1, is NAGVMQNPRHLVRRRGQEARLRCSPMKGHSHVYWYRQLPEEGLKFMVYLQKENIIDESGMPKERFSAEFPKEGPSILRIQQVVRGDSAAYFCASSPFAGTHSYNEQFFGPGTRLTVL.

This clonotype was observed a handful of times. The J gene is TRBJ1-1, the V gene TRBV19; 8 nucleotides line up with TRBD1. Germline CDR1 reads LNHDA; CDR2 reads SQIVND (reference sequence). The CDR3 extends over 13 amino acids. The ends lost 9 bases at V and 0 bases at J; junction bases unmatched: 3. The chain's CDR3 is CASRTGMNTEAFF. In DNA, the CDR3 is TGTGCCAGCAGGACAGGGATGAACACTGAAGCTTTCTTT.

This clonotype appeared many times. J is TRBJ2-5 and V is TRBV19; TRBD2 matches at 15 bases. V gave up 6 bases and J gave up 5 bases; unmatched junction bases: 7. CDR3 size: 16 residues. Germline CDR1 reads LNHDA; CDR2 reads SQIVND (reference sequence). CDR3 in amino acids: CASSRGTSGRIETQYF. Written as DNA, the CDR3 is TGTGCCAGTAGCCGTGGGACTAGCGGGAGGATCGAGACCCAGTACTTC.

Relative to its sample, this clonotype is medium-sized. CDR3 region: CAISFDSSNQPQHF. DNA for the CDR3: TGTGCCATCAGTTTTGACAGTAGCAATCAGCCCCAGCATTTT. This chain joins TRBV10-3 and TRBJ1-5; D is possibly TRBD1 (5 bases). The V end lost 5 bases, the J end lost 0 bases, and 8 bases lay between the germline ends. From germline, CDR1 is ENHRY and CDR2 SYGVKD. The CDR3 has 14 amino acids.

By frequency in the sample, this clonotype is medium-sized. This chain links TRBV12-3 or TRBV12-4 with TRBJ2-2; no reliable D call. V lost 6 bases and J lost 4, with 6 bases in between. This CDR3 contains 12 residues. The CDR3 nucleotides read TGTGCCAGCAGGCGTTCCACCGGGGAGCTGTTTTTT. Amino acid sequence: CASRRSTGELFF.

This clonotype is deemed medium-sized. This chain uses TRBV27 with TRBJ1-6; 9 nucleotides align to TRBD1. Trimming cost V 6 bases and J 10 bases; bases outside gene matches: 7. This CDR3 contains 14 residues. Germline CDR1 is MNHEY and CDR2 is SMNVEV (reference sequence). Here the CDR3 DNA reads TGTGCCAGCAGGGTACAGGGGGCGCGGTCACCCCTCCACTTT. Amino acids: CASRVQGARSPLHF.

In this sample, this clonotype turned up many times. This rearrangement joins TRBV6-1 to TRBJ2-3; 8 nucleotides align to TRBD2. The CDR3 runs 15 residues. J lost 0 bases, V lost 8 bases, and 7 bases had no gene match. Looked up from germline, CDR1 is MNHNS and CDR2 is SASEGT. CDR3 bases: TGTGCCAGCGACCGGGGGGGTTCGAGCACAGATACGCAGTATTTT. Translated, it gives CASDRGGSSTDTQYF.

There are many counts of this clonotype. The chain links TRBV15 to TRBJ1-1; no definite D call. This CDR3 is 14 amino acids long. Per the germline V gene, CDR1 is LNHNV and CDR2 is YYDKDF (reference sequence). V dropped 2 bases and J dropped 5 bases, with 12 bases sitting between them. CDR3 protein: CATSRRTPRTEAFF. The CDR3, as DNA: TGTGCCACCAGCAGACGCACACCGAGGACTGAAGCTTTCTTT.

Sample share makes this clonotype large. The chain couples TRBV27 to TRBJ1-2; TRBD1 matches 7 bases. From germline, CDR1 is MNHEY and CDR2 SMNVEV (reference sequence). Trimming at V came to 4 bases and at J to 8 bases, leaving 16 bases not matched to a gene. The CDR3 is made up of 16 amino acids. DNA of the CDR3: TGTGCCAGCAGTTCTTCTTTCACCGGACAGGAGTACGGCTACACCTTC. It yields the protein CASSSSFTGQEYGYTF.

In its sample, this clonotype ranks as medium-sized. J is TRBJ1-4 and V is TRBV6-6; no reliable D call. Trimming removed 6 bases from V and 5 bases from J, with 7 bases in between. Germline V gene sequence: CDR1 MNHNY, CDR2 SVGAGI (reference sequence). This CDR3 region has 12 residues. The CDR3 region is CASSYINEKLFF. In nucleotides, the CDR3 is TGTGCCAGCAGCTATATCAATGAAAAACTGTTTTTT.

The rearrangement links TRBV5-1 to TRBJ2-2, with TRBD2 as a possible D gene (5 bases). Trimming took off 5 bases at V and 7 bases at J, with 12 bases between the two ends. The CDR3 has 13 amino acids. Per germline, CDR1 SGHRS and CDR2 YFSETQ. CDR3 residues: CASRRSDGGELFF. The DNA for the CDR3 is TGCGCCAGCAGACGTAGCGATGGCGGGGAGCTGTTTTTT.

The rearrangement links TRBV3-1 to TRBJ2-7, with D possibly being TRBD1 (6 bases). CDR3 length equals 16 residues. V lost 1 base and J 1 base, leaving 14 bases between the germline ends. The germline V gene encodes CDR1 LGHDT and CDR2 YNNKEL (reference sequence). CDR3 region: CASSQGPRQESYEQYF. The CDR3 nucleotides read TGTGCCAGCAGCCAAGGCCCCCGACAGGAGTCCTACGAGCAGTACTTC.

V is TRBV4-1 and J is TRBJ2-7; 9 bases map to TRBD1. In germline, CDR1 is MGHRA, CDR2 YSYEKL. V dropped 2 bases and J dropped 0; count of bases not matched to a gene: 5. The CDR3 totals 16 residues. The CDR3 region has the DNA TGCGCCAGCAGCCAACTTGGGACAGGGAGCTCCTACGAGCAGTACTTC. Its protein is CASSQLGTGSSYEQYF.

Judged by abundance, this clonotype is medium-sized. This chain links TRBV6-1 with TRBJ1-2; 7 bases are shared with TRBD1. The germline V gene encodes CDR1 MNHNS and CDR2 SASEGT. The CDR3 is made up of 15 amino acids. Losses at the gene ends were 5 bases for V and 4 bases for J; bases not matched to a gene: 10. CDR3: CASSRDSSPGYGYTF. The CDR3 DNA sequence: TGTGCCAGCAGTCGGGACAGCTCGCCAGGCTATGGCTACACCTTC.

This clonotype rates as medium-sized. The chain has TRBV20-1 and TRBJ2-3, with D maybe TRBD2 (5 bases). CDR1 is DFQATT and CDR2 is SNEGSKA in the germline V gene (reference sequence). The CDR3 runs 14 residues. With 3 bases removed from V and 3 bases from J, the gap between germline ends came to 13 bases. The DNA of the CDR3 is TGCAGTGCTAGTCCCAAGGGAGCGACAGATACGCAGTATTTT. Protein: CSASPKGATDTQYF.

The CDR3 coding sequence is TGTGCCAGCAAAAGGTCCGGCAGGGTAGACACCGGGGAGCTGTTTTTT. It translates to CASKRSGRVDTGELFF. This chain connects TRBV28 to TRBJ2-2; tentatively, D is TRBD1 (5 bases). Looked up from germline, CDR1 is MDHEN and CDR2 is SYDVKM. V was cut by 7 bases and J by 3 bases, with 18 bases left in between. The CDR3 runs to 16 residues.

This clonotype is labeled medium-sized. V gene TRBV18 combines with J gene TRBJ1-5; D might be TRBD1 (5 bases). Germline V lookup: CDR1 KGHSH, CDR2 LQKENI. The V and J ends lost 5 bases and 1 base respectively, with 15 bases between them. CDR3 length: 16 amino acids. Here the CDR3 reads CASSAASGTSNQPQHF. CDR3 sequence (DNA): TGTGCCAGCTCAGCAGCTAGCGGGACCAGCAATCAGCCCCAGCATTTT.

This clonotype qualifies as medium-sized. This chain connects TRBV20-1 to TRBJ2-3; tentative D call: TRBD1 (5 bases). CDR3 length: 13 amino acids. Germline V gives CDR1 DFQATT, CDR2 SNEGSKA (reference sequence). V lost 2 bases and J 1 base, leaving 7 bases between the germline ends. The CDR3 loop is CSARQGRTDTQYF. CDR3 in DNA: TGCAGTGCTAGACAGGGTCGCACAGATACGCAGTATTTT.

By share, this clonotype ranks as medium-sized (0.01 to 0.1%). The chain links TRBV19 to TRBJ2-3, with TRBD2 matching over 8 bases. The germline gives CDR1 LNHDA, CDR2 SQIVND (reference sequence). CDR3 length equals 14 residues. Trimming at V came to 6 bases and at J to 1 base, leaving 3 bases not matched to a gene. CDR3 nucleotide sequence: TGTGCCAGTAGCCGGGGGGGTCGCACAGATACGCAGTATTTT. This sequence encodes CASSRGGRTDTQYF.

With regard to this clonotype: This may stem from a read error, because a much larger clone lies one nucleotide away. The J gene is TRBJ1-2, the V gene TRBV5-4; D is unresolved. Trimming took 6 bases from V and 8 from J, leaving 14 bases between them. The CDR3 consists of 12 residues. Germline V gives CDR1 SGHNT, CDR2 YYREEE (reference sequence). CDR3 loop: CASNLMARGYTF. The CDR3 coding sequence is TGTGCCAGCAACTTAATGGCGAGGGGCTACACCTTC.

In this sample, this clonotype is medium-sized (0.01 to 0.1%). V is TRBV7-3 and J is TRBJ2-3, with D possibly TRBD2 on 6 matching bases. Trimming pared 5 bases from V and 3 bases from J, leaving 15 bases between. In germline, CDR1 is SGHTA, CDR2 FQGTGA. The CDR3 runs to 15 residues. CDR3 DNA: TGTGCCAGCAGCCAAGGGACTCACGGTACAGATACGCAGTATTTT. This gives the protein CASSQGTHGTDTQYF.

By sample share, this clonotype is medium-sized (0.01 to 0.1%). The genes are TRBV28 and TRBJ2-1; TRBD2 matches 11 bases. V was clipped by 5 bases and J by 0 bases; unmatched bases: 18. This CDR3 is 21 amino acids long. Germline V CDR1 and CDR2: MDHEN, SYDVKM. Here the CDR3 reads CASSPTYWGGLAESSYNEQFF. The CDR3 DNA is TGTGCCAGCAGTCCGACATACTGGGGGGGACTAGCGGAAAGCTCCTACAATGAGCAGTTCTTC.

By sample share, this clonotype is medium-sized. V gene TRBV6-5 combines with J gene TRBJ1-4, with D possibly being TRBD1 (5 bases). The V end was cut by 4 bases, the J end by 7 bases, with 13 bases between. This CDR3 contains 14 residues. Germline CDR1 MNHEY, CDR2 SVGAGI. The CDR3 spells CASSSRDGFEKLFF. The CDR3 coding sequence is TGTGCCAGCAGTTCCCGGGACGGGTTTGAAAAACTGTTTTTT.

Only a few counts were recorded for this clonotype. The chain recombines TRBV5-5 with TRBJ1-1; 7 bases match TRBD1. Per the germline V gene, CDR1 is SGHKS and CDR2 is YYEKEE (reference sequence). The V and J ends lost 4 bases and 4 bases, in that order; junction bases with no gene match: 7. The length of the CDR3 is 14 residues. The CDR3 is CASSKGQSSTEAFF. The CDR3 bases are TGTGCCAGCAGCAAGGGACAGTCGAGCACTGAAGCTTTCTTT.

The rearrangement uses TRBV2 and TRBJ1-4; D is possibly TRBD1 (6 bases). Trimming shortened V by 7 bases and J by 1 base, and 22 bases separated the two germline ends. Germline loops: CDR1 SNHLY, CDR2 FYNNEI. The CDR3 runs 18 residues. This CDR3 is CASKGGRGSWETNEKLFF. The CDR3 DNA reads TGTGCCAGCAAGGGAGGAAGGGGGTCCTGGGAAACTAATGAAAAACTGTTTTTT.

This clonotype was seen ten or more times. The chain has TRBV15 and TRBJ2-7; D is tentatively TRBD1 or TRBD2 (6 bases each). CDR3 length: 14 amino acids. Trimming took off 2 bases at V and 1 base at J, with 9 bases between the two ends. Per the germline V gene, CDR1 is LNHNV and CDR2 is YYDKDF (reference sequence). The DNA for the CDR3 is TGTGCCACCAGCAGACAGGGGACTTCCTACGAGCAGTACTTC. Translated: CATSRQGTSYEQYF.

This clonotype rates as medium-sized (0.01 to 0.1%). The chain is built from TRBV13 and TRBJ2-1; 9 positions agree with TRBD2. Losses at the gene ends were 7 bases for V and 4 bases for J; bases not matched to a gene: 8. Germline CDR1 and CDR2: PRHDT and FYEKMQ (reference sequence). This CDR3 comprises 15 residues. The CDR3 here is CASKSGGGAYNEQFF. The CDR3 nucleotides are TGTGCCAGCAAGAGTGGCGGGGGGGCGTACAATGAGCAGTTCTTC.

Many counts were recorded for this clonotype. The genes are TRBV29-1 and TRBJ1-1, with D perhaps matching TRBD1 (5 bases). Germline loops: CDR1 SQVTM, CDR2 ANQGSEA. The CDR3 has 12 residues. Between the trimmed V and J ends, which lost 5 bases and 6 bases, there was a span of 13 bases. CDR3 amino acids: CSVFLDNPEAFF. The CDR3 nucleotides read TGCAGCGTTTTCTTGGACAACCCTGAAGCTTTCTTT.